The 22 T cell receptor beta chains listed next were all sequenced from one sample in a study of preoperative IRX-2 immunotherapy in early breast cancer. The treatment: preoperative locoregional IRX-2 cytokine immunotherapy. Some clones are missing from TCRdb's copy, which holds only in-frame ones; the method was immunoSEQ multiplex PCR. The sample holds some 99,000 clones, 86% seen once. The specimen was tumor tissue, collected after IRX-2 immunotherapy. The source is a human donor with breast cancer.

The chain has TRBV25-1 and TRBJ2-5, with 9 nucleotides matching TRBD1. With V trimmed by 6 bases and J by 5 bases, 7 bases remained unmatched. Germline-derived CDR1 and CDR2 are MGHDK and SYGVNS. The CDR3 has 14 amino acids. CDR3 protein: CASRIQGAEETQYF. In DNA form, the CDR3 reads TGTGCCAGCAGGATACAGGGGGCAGAGGAGACCCAGTACTTC. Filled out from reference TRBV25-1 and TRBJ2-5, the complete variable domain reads EADIYQTPRYLVIGTGKKITLECSQTMGHDKMYWYQQDPGMELHLIHYSYGVNSTEKGDLSSESTVSRIRTEHFPLTLESARPSHTSQYLCASRIQGAEETQYFGPGTRLLVL.

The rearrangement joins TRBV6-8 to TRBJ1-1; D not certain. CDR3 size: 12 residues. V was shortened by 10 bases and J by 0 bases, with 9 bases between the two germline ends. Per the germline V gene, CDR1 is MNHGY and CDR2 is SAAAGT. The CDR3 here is CATWEVNTEAFF. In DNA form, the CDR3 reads TGTGCCACCTGGGAGGTGAACACTGAAGCTTTCTTT.

The CDR3 DNA is TGCGCCAGCAGCTTGACAGGAAATAGCAATCAGCCCCAGCATTTT. Protein: CASSLTGNSNQPQHF. The chain has TRBV5-1 and TRBJ1-5; weak D call: TRBD1 (5 bases). CDR1 and CDR2 from the germline V gene are SGHRS and YFSETQ. V was cut by 1 base and J by 0 bases, with 8 bases left in between. The CDR3 loop spans 15 amino acids.

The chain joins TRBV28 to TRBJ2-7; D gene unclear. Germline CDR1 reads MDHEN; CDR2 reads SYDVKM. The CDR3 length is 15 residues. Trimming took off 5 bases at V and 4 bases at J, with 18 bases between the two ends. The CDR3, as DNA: TGTGCCAGCAGTCCCGGTGGAGCCAGGATTTACGAGCAGTACTTC. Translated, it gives CASSPGGARIYEQYF.

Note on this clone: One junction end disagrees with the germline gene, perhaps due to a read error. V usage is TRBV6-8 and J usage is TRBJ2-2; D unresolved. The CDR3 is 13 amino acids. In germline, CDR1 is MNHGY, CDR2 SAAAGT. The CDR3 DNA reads TGTGCCATCAGTTCCCACCGGACCGGGGAGCTGTTTTTT. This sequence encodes CAISSHRTGELFF.

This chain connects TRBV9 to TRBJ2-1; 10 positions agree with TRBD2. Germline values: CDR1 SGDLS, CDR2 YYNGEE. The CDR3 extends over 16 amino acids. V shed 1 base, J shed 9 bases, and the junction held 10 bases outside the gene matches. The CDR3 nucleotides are TGTGCCAGCAGCGTAAGTCAAGCGGGAGGGCCTTTTGAGCAGTTCTTC. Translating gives CASSVSQAGGPFEQFF.

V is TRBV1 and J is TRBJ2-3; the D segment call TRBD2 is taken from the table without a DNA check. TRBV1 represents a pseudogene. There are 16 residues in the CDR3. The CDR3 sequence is CASSPTERTSGDTQYF. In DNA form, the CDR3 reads TGCGCCAGCAGCCCGACCGAGAGGACTAGCGGAGATACGCAGTATTTT.

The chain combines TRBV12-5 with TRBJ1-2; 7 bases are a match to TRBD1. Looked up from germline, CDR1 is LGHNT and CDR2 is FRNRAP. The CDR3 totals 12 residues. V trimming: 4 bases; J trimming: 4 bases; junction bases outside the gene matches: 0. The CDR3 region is CASGWDSYGYTF. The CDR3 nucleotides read TGTGCTAGTGGTTGGGACAGCTATGGCTACACCTTC. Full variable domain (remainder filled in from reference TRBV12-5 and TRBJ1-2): DARVTQTPRHKVTEMGQEVTMRCQPILGHNTVFWYRQTMMQGLELLAYFRNRAPLDDSGMPKDRFSAEMPDATLATLKIQPSEPRDSAVYFCASGWDSYGYTFGSGTRLTVV.

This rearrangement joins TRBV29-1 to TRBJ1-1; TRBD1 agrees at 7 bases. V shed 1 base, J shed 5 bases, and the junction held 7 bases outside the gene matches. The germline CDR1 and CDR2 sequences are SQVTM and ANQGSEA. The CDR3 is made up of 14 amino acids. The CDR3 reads CSVEATGVGTEAFF. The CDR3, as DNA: TGCAGCGTTGAAGCCACAGGGGTGGGAACTGAAGCTTTCTTT.

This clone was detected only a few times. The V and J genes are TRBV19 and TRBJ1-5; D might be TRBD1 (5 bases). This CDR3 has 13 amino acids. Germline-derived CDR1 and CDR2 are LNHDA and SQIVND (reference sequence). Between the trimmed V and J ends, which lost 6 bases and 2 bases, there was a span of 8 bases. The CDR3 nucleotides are TGTGCCAGTAGGGGGGAGGGCAATCAGCCCCAGCATTTT. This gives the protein CASRGEGNQPQHF. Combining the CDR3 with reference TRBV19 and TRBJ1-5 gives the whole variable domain DGGITQSPKYLFRKEGQNVTLSCEQNLNHDAMYWYRQDPGQGLRLIYYSQIVNDFQKGDIAEGYSVSREKKESFPLTVTSAQKNPTAFYLCASRGEGNQPQHFGDGTRLSIL.

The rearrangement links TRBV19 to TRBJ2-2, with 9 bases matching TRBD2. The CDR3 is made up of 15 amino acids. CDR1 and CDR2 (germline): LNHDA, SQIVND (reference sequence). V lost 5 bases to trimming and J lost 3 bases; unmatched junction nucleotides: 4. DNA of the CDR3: TGTGCCAGTAGTTCGGTAGCGGGGGACACCGGGGAGCTGTTTTTT. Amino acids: CASSSVAGDTGELFF.

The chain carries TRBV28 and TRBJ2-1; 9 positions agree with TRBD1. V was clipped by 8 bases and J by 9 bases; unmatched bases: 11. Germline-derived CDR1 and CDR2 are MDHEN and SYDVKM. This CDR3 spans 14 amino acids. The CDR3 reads CASGDGTGRVEQFF. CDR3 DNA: TGTGCCAGCGGGGACGGGACAGGGCGGGTTGAGCAGTTCTTC.

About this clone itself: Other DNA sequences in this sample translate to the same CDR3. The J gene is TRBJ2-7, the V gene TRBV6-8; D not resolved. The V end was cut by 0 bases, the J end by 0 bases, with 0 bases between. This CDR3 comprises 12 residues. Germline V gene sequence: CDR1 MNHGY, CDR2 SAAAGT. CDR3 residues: CASSYSSYEQYF. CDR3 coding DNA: TGTGCCAGCAGTTACTCCTCCTACGAGCAGTACTTC.

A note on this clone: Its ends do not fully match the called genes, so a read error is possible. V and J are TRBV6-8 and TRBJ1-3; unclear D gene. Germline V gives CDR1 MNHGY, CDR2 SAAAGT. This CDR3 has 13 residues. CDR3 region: CAISKDSGNTIYF. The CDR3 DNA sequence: TGTGCCATCAGTAAAGACTCTGGAAACACCATATATTTT.

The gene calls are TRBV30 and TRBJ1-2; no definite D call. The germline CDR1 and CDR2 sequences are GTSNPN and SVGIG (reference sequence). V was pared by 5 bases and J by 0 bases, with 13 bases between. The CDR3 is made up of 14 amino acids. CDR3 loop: CAWGPASANYGYTF. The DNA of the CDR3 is TGTGCCTGGGGCCCGGCCTCAGCTAACTATGGCTACACCTTC.

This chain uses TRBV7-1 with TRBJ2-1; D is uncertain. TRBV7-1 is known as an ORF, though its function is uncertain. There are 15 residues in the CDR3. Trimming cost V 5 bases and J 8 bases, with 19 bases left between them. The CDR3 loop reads CASSPRVVGSHEQFF. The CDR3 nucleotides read TGTGCCAGCAGCCCTAGAGTGGTTGGCAGTCATGAGCAGTTCTTC.

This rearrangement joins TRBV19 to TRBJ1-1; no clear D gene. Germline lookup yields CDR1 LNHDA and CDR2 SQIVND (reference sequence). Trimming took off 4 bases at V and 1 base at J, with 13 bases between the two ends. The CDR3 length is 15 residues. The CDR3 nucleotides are TGTGCCAGTAGTAGAAACCGAAATACGAACACTGAAGCTTTCTTT. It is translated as CASSRNRNTNTEAFF.

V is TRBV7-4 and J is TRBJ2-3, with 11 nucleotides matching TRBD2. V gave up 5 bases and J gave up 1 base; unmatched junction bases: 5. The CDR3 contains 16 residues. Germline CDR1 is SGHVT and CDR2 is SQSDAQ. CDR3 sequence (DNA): TGTGCCAGCAGCCACGAACTAGCGGGGGGCACAGATACGCAGTATTTT. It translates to CASSHELAGGTDTQYF.

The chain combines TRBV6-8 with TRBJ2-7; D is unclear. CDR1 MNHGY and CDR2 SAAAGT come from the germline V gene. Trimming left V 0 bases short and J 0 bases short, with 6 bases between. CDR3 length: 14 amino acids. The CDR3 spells CASSYSPSSYEQYF. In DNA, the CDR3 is TGTGCCAGCAGTTACTCCCCAAGCTCCTACGAGCAGTACTTC.

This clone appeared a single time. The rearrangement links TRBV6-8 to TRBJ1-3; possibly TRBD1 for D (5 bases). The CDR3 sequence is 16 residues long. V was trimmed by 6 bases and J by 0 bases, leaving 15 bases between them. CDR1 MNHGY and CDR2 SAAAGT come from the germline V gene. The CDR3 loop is CASSSPRGLSGNTIYF. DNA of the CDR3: TGTGCCAGCAGCTCGCCCCGGGGCCTCTCTGGAAACACCATATATTTT.

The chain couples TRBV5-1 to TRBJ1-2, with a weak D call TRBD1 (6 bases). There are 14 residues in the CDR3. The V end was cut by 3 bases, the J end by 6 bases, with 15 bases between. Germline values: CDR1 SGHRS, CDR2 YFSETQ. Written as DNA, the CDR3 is TGCGCCAGCAGCTGGTACCTAAACAGGGATGGCTACACCTTC. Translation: CASSWYLNRDGYTF.

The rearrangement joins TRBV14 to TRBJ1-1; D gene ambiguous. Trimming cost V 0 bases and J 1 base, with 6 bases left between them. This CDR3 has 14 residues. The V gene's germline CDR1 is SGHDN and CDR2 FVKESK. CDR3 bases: TGTGCCAGCAGCCAAGATCTCAAGAACACTGAAGCTTTCTTT. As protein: CASSQDLKNTEAFF.